This T cell receptor beta chain originates from a study of control samples from healthy donors and cancer patients. Profiling relied on immunoSEQ multiplex PCR, and the TCRdb table lists in-frame clones only, not all of them. The table lists some 70,000 clones, 65% to 85% of them singletons. The CDR3 covers 15 residues. The germline V gene encodes CDR1 MNHNY and CDR2 SVGAGI (reference sequence). V gave up 7 bases and J gave up 0 bases; unmatched junction bases: 5. Material: blood. This TCR came from a man aged 55-75 years in good health. This chain uses TRBV6-6 with TRBJ2-1, with 8 positions matching TRBD2. The CDR3 region has the DNA TGTGCCAGCATCCCAACTAGCGGCTCCTACAATGAGCAGTTCTTC. Its translation is CASIPTSGSYNEQFF.